Listed below are T cell receptor beta chains from one sample, sequenced in a study of T cells in Graves' hyperthyroidism and ophthalmopathy. TCRdb fed the multiplex PCR reads into MiXCR, producing one record per CDR3 protein. Among 300,000 or so distinct CDR3 sequences listed, approximately 18% were seen once. The sample taken for sequencing was blood. Receptor source: a woman between 50 and 59 years old with Graves' hyperthyroidism. Both conserved end residues are part of each CDR3. The D gene is left open where the match is weak. The listing skips clone size in some rows; elsewhere it reads once, few, many or a size class.

TRBV4-1	once	NA	TRBJ1-4	15	TGCGCCAGCAGCCAAGCATGGGGGGGAAATGAAAAACTGTTTTTT	CASSQAWGGNEKLFF
TRBV20-1	many	TRBD2	TRBJ2-2	15	TGCAGTGCTAAGCGGGGGGCCGGCAACACCGGGGAGCTGTTTTTT	CSAKRGAGNTGELFF
TRBV15	many	NA	TRBJ2-1	21	TGTGCCACCAGCAGGCGGGATGCCAAAACGGGCTATTCTCAATGGGACAATGAGCAGTTCTTC	CATSRRDAKTGYSQWDNEQFF
TRBV20-1	few	TRBD2	TRBJ2-3	14	TGCAGTGAATCGAGCGGGAGGGAGACAGATACGCAGTATTTT	CSESSGRETDTQYF
TRBV20-1	NA	NA	TRBJ2-1	11	TGCAGTGCCCCCGTCTACAATGAGCAGTTCTTC	CSAPVYNEQFF
TRBV11-2	medium-sized	TRBD1	TRBJ1-1	13	TGTGCCAGCAGGGAACAGGGGGGTACTGAAGCTTTCTTT	CASREQGGTEAFF
TRBV20-1	few	NA	TRBJ1-5	13	TGCAGTGCTAGTTTGGGGGAGAATCAGCCCCAGCATTTT	CSASLGENQPQHF
TRBV18	many	NA	TRBJ1-1	15	TGTGCCAGCTCACCACCTGGCAGAGATTACACTGAAGCTTTCTTT	CASSPPGRDYTEAFF
TRBV20-1	many	TRBD2	TRBJ2-1	15	TGCAGTGCTGAGTCTAGGGGACTAGCGATCAATGAGCAGTTCTTC	CSAESRGLAINEQFF
TRBV7-6	once	NA	TRBJ2-1	15	TGTGCCAGCAGCCCTACTCGGGGCGCATCCAATGAGCAGTTCTTC	CASSPTRGASNEQFF
TRBV20-1	many	NA	TRBJ2-1	14	TGCAGTGCTAGAGCAGACCCAGGTCTAGATGAGCAGTTCTTC	CSARADPGLDEQFF
TRBV5-1	few	NA	TRBJ2-4	15	TGCGCCAGCAGCTCAGGGTGGGGAGACAAAAACATTCAGTACTTC	CASSSGWGDKNIQYF
TRBV7-8	few	TRBD1	TRBJ2-2	17	TGTGCCAGCAGCTTAGAGGGGCCGGGACAGAGCACCGGGGAGCTGTTTTTT	CASSLEGPGQSTGELFF
TRBV29-1	few	NA	TRBJ2-5	15	TGCAGCGTTGAAGATCTCGTAACCATCCAAGAGACCCAGTACTTC	CSVEDLVTIQETQYF
TRBV12-3/TRBV12-4	many	TRBD1	TRBJ1-2	14	TGTGCCAGCAGTTTAGGACAGGGATTCCATAGCTACACCTTC	CASSLGQGFHSYTF
TRBV27	many	TRBD2	TRBJ2-5	15	TGTGCCAGCAGTTCGACCGGGACTAACCAAGAGACCCAGTACTTC	CASSSTGTNQETQYF
TRBV12-3/TRBV12-4	few	NA	TRBJ2-7	14	TGTGCCAGCAGTTTTAGGGGGTTCTCCTACGAGCAGTACTTC	CASSFRGFSYEQYF
TRBV5-1	many	TRBD1	TRBJ1-2	13	TGCGCCAGCAGCATGGGACAGGGGAACGGCTACACCTTC	CASSMGQGNGYTF
TRBV20-1	few	TRBD2	TRBJ2-5	16	TGCAGTGCCAAGTCGGGACTAGCGGGGGCCCTAGAGACCCAGTACTTC	CSAKSGLAGALETQYF
TRBV11-2	many	NA	TRBJ1-2	16	TGTGCCAGCAGCTTAGATCTTCACACCTCATCCTATGGCTACACCTTC	CASSLDLHTSSYGYTF
TRBV2	NA	TRBD1	TRBJ2-2	14	TGTGCCAGCAGCGGGACAGGGGCCACCGGGGAGCTGTTTTTT	CASSGTGATGELFF
TRBV7-8	NA	NA	TRBJ2-3	14	TGTGCCAGCAGCACCGGGATTTCGACAGATACGCAGTATTTT	CASSTGISTDTQYF
TRBV19	NA	NA	TRBJ2-6	14	TGTGCCAGTAGTACCGACTCTGGGGCCAACGTCCTGACTTTC	CASSTDSGANVLTF
TRBV11-2	NA	NA	TRBJ2-7	13	TGTGCCAGCAGCTTAGCGACGTCTGTGGAGCAGTACTTC	CASSLATSVEQYF
TRBV12-3/TRBV12-4	NA	NA	TRBJ2-1	13	TGTGCCAGCAGGTCAGGGTTTCCGGATGAGCAGTTCTTC	CASRSGFPDEQFF
TRBV30	NA	TRBD1	TRBJ1-4	14	TGTGCCTTGGGTTCCGGGACAGGGGATGAAAAACTGTTTTTT	CALGSGTGDEKLFF
TRBV20-1	many	TRBD1	TRBJ2-1	14	TGCAGTGCCCGACAGGGCAGCTCCTACAATGAGCAGTTCTTC	CSARQGSSYNEQFF
TRBV27	few	TRBD1	TRBJ2-2	14	TGTGCCAGCAGGGCCGGGACAGGGGTCGGGGAACTGTTTTTT	CASRAGTGVGELFF